The 17 T cell receptor beta chains given below trace back to one sample, sequenced in a study of tumor-infiltrating lymphocytes in primary liver carcinoma. TCR beta cDNA was made from 450 to 550 ng total RNA with a constant-region primer. Generation of the TCR beta libraries relied on three nested multiplex PCR rounds using slightly modified ARM-PCR. The study ran its first two PCR rounds for nine to ten cycles each, using TRBV1-TRBV30 forward primers and a C-beta reverse primer. TCRdb reanalysed the multiplex PCR reads using MiXCR and keeps one entry per CDR3 protein. The sample has about 330,000 distinct CDR3 sequences; about two thirds are singletons. Blood RNA was derived from unsorted whole blood, and germline DNA was extracted too. The specimen was peripheral blood. Source of these receptors: a man aged 35 to 55 with primary liver carcinoma and hepatitis B virus infection.

As regards this clonotype: A junction boundary mismatches the germline segment, possibly from a read error. This sequence joins TRBV5-1 and TRBJ2-3; 14 bases match TRBD2. Germline lookup yields CDR1 SGHRS and CDR2 YFSETQ. The CDR3 covers 17 residues. In nucleotides, the CDR3 is TGCGCCAGGAGCTCAGGGACTAGCGGGAGTCGGTCGGATACGCAGTATTTT. Amino acid sequence: CARSSGTSGSRSDTQYF.

Regarding this clonotype: Germline is not matched at one junction end, which may reflect a read error. V and J are TRBV11-2 and TRBJ2-1, with 11 bases identical to TRBD2. In germline, CDR1 is SGHAT, CDR2 FQNNGV. The CDR3 runs 16 residues. The CDR3 DNA follows: TGTGTCAGCAGGGGCGCGGGGGCTAGCGGGAGGCATGAGCAGTTCTTC. It is translated as CVSRGAGASGRHEQFF. The full variable domain, rest sourced from reference TRBV11-2 and TRBJ2-1, is EAGVAQSPRYKIIEKRQSVAFWCNPISGHATLYWYQQILGQGPKLLIQFQNNGVVDDSQLPKDRFSAERLKGVDSTLKIQPAKLEDSAVYLCVSRGAGASGRHEQFFGPGTRLTVL.

In this sample, this clonotype turned up many times. The chain employs TRBV12-3 or TRBV12-4 and TRBJ1-4, with unresolved D. The CDR3 is 16 residues long. The V end was cut by 3 bases, the J end by 0 bases, with 11 bases between. CDR3 coding DNA: TGTGCCAGCAGTTTTTATGTCGGACCAACTAATGAAAAACTGTTTTTT. It is translated as CASSFYVGPTNEKLFF.

This clonotype was seen ten or more times. This chain uses TRBV4-3 with TRBJ1-2; tentative D call: TRBD1 (5 bases). The V end was cut by 1 base, the J end by 4 bases, with 10 bases between. The CDR3 is 14 residues long. Germline-derived CDR1 and CDR2 are LGHNA and YSLEER. In DNA form, the CDR3 reads TGCGCCAGCAGCCAAGTTATGGGACCCTATGGCTACACCTTC. Translation: CASSQVMGPYGYTF.

The V gene is TRBV28, the J gene TRBJ1-2, with TRBD1 matching over 12 bases. V shed 1 base and J 3 bases; nucleotides not matched to a gene: 3. The germline V gene has CDR1 MDHEN and CDR2 SYDVKM. This CDR3 is built from 16 residues. The CDR3 reads CASSLLGTGGDYGYTF. As DNA, the CDR3 is TGTGCCAGCAGTTTATTAGGGACAGGGGGCGACTATGGCTACACCTTC.

The chain carries TRBV12-3 or TRBV12-4 and TRBJ2-7; D may be TRBD2 (6 bases). CDR3 length: 13 residues. Trimming removed 5 bases at V and 11 bases at J, with 19 bases between. The CDR3 is CASSPNLDYGKYF. In DNA, the CDR3 is TGTGCCAGCAGTCCTAATCTGGACTACGGGAAGTACTTC.

Points on this clonotype: This could be a read error, since a much larger clone is one nucleotide away. This chain uses TRBV6-6 with TRBJ2-1; D is unresolved. The CDR3 has 16 residues. The germline gives CDR1 MNHNY, CDR2 SVGAGI (reference sequence). Between the trimmed V and J ends, which lost 1 base and 7 bases, there was a span of 17 bases. For the CDR3, the DNA is TGTGCCAGCAGTTACTTCAGCAGCACCCTGGGGAATGAGCAGTTCTTC. As protein: CASSYFSSTLGNEQFF.

This chain connects TRBV11-2 to TRBJ2-7; possibly TRBD2 for D (5 bases). Germline V lookup: CDR1 SGHAT, CDR2 FQNNGV. This CDR3 is built from 15 residues. The CDR3 loop reads CVSSTKAGLSYEQYF. CDR3 in DNA: TGTGTCAGTAGCACCAAGGCGGGTCTTTCCTACGAGCAGTACTTC.

This clonotype has just a few counts. A much larger clone lies one base from this, so it may be a read error. The chain employs TRBV6-5 and TRBJ1-2, with D possibly being TRBD1 (6 bases). Germline-derived CDR1 and CDR2 are MNHEY and SVGAGI. This CDR3 spans 15 amino acids. The V gene lost 8 bases and the J gene lost 4 bases, with 20 bases spanning the gap. The CDR3: CASGPHRASGYGYTF. CDR3 bases: TGTGCCAGCGGCCCCCACAGGGCGTCTGGCTATGGCTACACCTTC.

Concerning this clonotype: One base away lies a much larger clone, so this may be a sequencing read error. This chain links TRBV12-5 with TRBJ2-1; no clear D. The ends were cut back, 7 bases at V and 9 bases at J, with 16 bases in the middle. CDR1 LGHNT and CDR2 FRNRAP come from the germline V gene. The CDR3 is made up of 13 amino acids. CDR3: CASADGWRGEQFF. For the CDR3, the DNA is TGTGCTAGTGCTGATGGATGGAGAGGTGAGCAGTTCTTC.

This clonotype turned up a few times. V and J are TRBV5-6 and TRBJ2-5; unclear D gene. The germline V gene encodes CDR1 SGHDT and CDR2 YYEEEE. Trimming pared 3 bases from V and 5 bases from J, leaving 11 bases between. This CDR3 is 13 amino acids long. DNA of the CDR3: TGTGCCAGCAGCTCCCCACCTGAGGAGACCCAGTACTTC. It yields the protein CASSSPPEETQYF.

This clonotype has ten or more counts. The V and J genes are TRBV6-1 and TRBJ2-1; 12 nucleotides match TRBD1. CDR1 is MNHNS, CDR2 SASEGT, per germline. The CDR3 spans 15 residues. V dropped 2 bases and J dropped 8; count of bases not matched to a gene: 4. CDR3 sequence: CASSEPGTGGYEQFF. The CDR3 nucleotides read TGTGCCAGCAGTGAACCCGGGACAGGGGGCTATGAGCAGTTCTTC.

The chain is built from TRBV5-1 and TRBJ1-5, with a weak D call TRBD1 (5 bases). CDR1 is SGHRS, CDR2 YFSETQ, per germline. CDR3 size: 12 residues. V dropped 9 bases and J dropped 9 bases, with 16 bases sitting between them. In DNA, the CDR3 is TGCGCCAACAGTGAAGGGACCGGGCCCCAGCATTTT. Translating gives CANSEGTGPQHF.

With respect to this clonotype: It may be a read error: a sequence one base away is much more abundant. The chain uses TRBV4-1 and TRBJ2-5, with TRBD2 matching 14 bases. Per the germline V gene, CDR1 is MGHRA and CDR2 is YSYEKL. Germline trimming cut 2 bases from V and 6 bases from J; bases unmatched to any gene: 17. This CDR3 is built from 20 residues. For the CDR3, the DNA is TGCGCCAGCAGCCAAAAATTTTTTGGGACTAGCGGGGGAGAGGTCAAGACCCAGTACTTC. Encoded protein: CASSQKFFGTSGGEVKTQYF.

To note about this clonotype: Since no conserved phenylalanine or tryptophan closes the CDR3, a read error is the likely cause. The chain has TRBV6-5 and TRBJ2-1; D ambiguous. The germline V gene has CDR1 MNHEY and CDR2 SVGAGI. This CDR3 region has 11 residues. The CDR3 region is CASFHKGEQFI. For the CDR3, the DNA is TGTGCTAGCTTCCACAAAGGGGAGCAGTTCATC.

This sequence joins TRBV10-3 and TRBJ2-7, with D hard to call. With 1 base removed from V and 5 bases from J, the gap between germline ends came to 15 bases. The CDR3 has 15 amino acids. From germline, CDR1 is ENHRY and CDR2 SYGVKD. CDR3 DNA: TGTGCCATCAGTGAGTTAATGTCCAGTCCCCACGAGCAGTACTTC. Amino acid sequence: CAISELMSSPHEQYF.

Points on this clonotype: A junction end diverges from the germline sequence, so it may reflect a read error. The genes are TRBV10-3 and TRBJ2-7; either TRBD1 or TRBD2 may supply D (5 bases each). Per germline, CDR1 ENHRY and CDR2 SYGVKD. This CDR3 spans 12 amino acids. The CDR3 spells CADWDGYYDQYF. The CDR3 DNA follows: TGTGCCGACTGGGACGGCTACTACGATCAGTACTTC.